The clone carrying this T cell receptor (beta chain) has only a few counts. In germline, CDR1 is SGHDT, CDR2 YYEEEE. This CDR3 contains 15 residues. Trimming took 2 bases from V and 11 from J, leaving 22 bases between them. These data come from a study of T cells after yellow fever vaccination. Each CDR3 protein gets one entry after TCRdb re-called the 5' RACE reads with MiXCR. Counted here are about 260,000 distinct CDR3 sequences, around 5.3% occurring once; the ten biggest clones make up roughly 3%. The chain employs TRBV5-6 and TRBJ1-1, with D maybe TRBD1 (5 bases). The TCR originated in a man aged 18 to 30 who received the YFV17D yellow fever vaccine. Sample: CD4+ T cells sorted from PBMCs, taken on the day of the yellow fever booster vaccination. CDR3 loop: CASSLGEGARRWAFF. The CDR3 nucleotides are TGTGCCAGCAGCTTAGGAGAAGGGGCCCGACGGTGGGCTTTCTTT.